A single sample gave rise to the 11 T cell receptor beta chains below, sequenced in a study of blood T cell repertoires in COVID-19. Libraries were prepared by immunoSEQ multiplex PCR; TCRdb keeps only in-frame clonotypes and omits some of them. Of approximately 400,000 clones listed, 88% are singletons. What was sequenced was PBMCs or T cells enriched from blood (not recorded which). The receptors shown here come from a woman aged 18-35 years who had recovered from COVID-19.

The CDR3 sequence is CASSESGRTEAFF. CDR3 sequence (DNA): TGCGCCAGCAGTGAGTCAGGGAGGACTGAAGCTTTCTTT. V gene TRBV10-2 combines with J gene TRBJ1-1; no reliable D call. This CDR3 has 13 amino acids. Per germline, CDR1 WSHSY and CDR2 SAAADI. The V and J ends lost 0 bases and 5 bases respectively, with 7 bases between them.

The chain has TRBV30 and TRBJ2-3, with D hard to call. This CDR3 has 12 amino acids. Germline V CDR1 and CDR2: GTSNPN, SVGIG (reference sequence). Trimming shortened V by 6 bases and J by 2 bases, and 9 bases separated the two germline ends. The CDR3 DNA reads TGTGCCTGCCTTTCTTACACAGATACGCAGTATTTT. Protein: CACLSYTDTQYF. Complete variable domain (other parts from reference TRBV30 and TRBJ2-3): SQTIHQWPATLVQPVGSPLSLECTVEGTSNPNLYWYRQAAGRGLQLLFYSVGIGQISSEVPQNLSASRPQDRQFILSSKKLLLSDSGFYLCACLSYTDTQYFGPGTRLTVL.

This chain joins TRBV5-1 and TRBJ2-7; 7 bases fit TRBD2. Germline values: CDR1 SGHRS, CDR2 YFSETQ. Trimming cost V 3 bases and J 2 bases; bases outside gene matches: 8. The length of the CDR3 is 15 residues. CDR3 residues: CASSSRASGAYEQYF. Written as DNA, the CDR3 is TGCGCCAGCAGCTCGCGGGCTAGCGGAGCCTACGAGCAGTACTTC.

This chain uses TRBV10-1 with TRBJ2-5; D is perhaps TRBD2 (5 bases). The CDR3 has 16 residues. V gave up 5 bases and J gave up 0 bases, with 16 bases separating them. Germline values: CDR1 WNHNN, CDR2 SYGVQD (reference sequence). The CDR3 nucleotides read TGCGCCAGCAGTAGGTCCGGGAAACCTAACCAAGAGACCCAGTACTTC. Its translation: CASSRSGKPNQETQYF.

This chain connects TRBV11-2 to TRBJ2-7, with 8 nucleotides matching TRBD2. The J segment lost 7 bases and the V segment lost 2 bases, leaving 13 bases of the junction unmatched. The V gene's germline CDR1 is SGHAT and CDR2 FQNNGV. The CDR3 spans 16 residues. DNA for the CDR3: TGTGCCAGCAGCTTACCCAGCGGGGGCCCGGTGTGGGAGCAGTACTTC. It encodes CASSLPSGGPVWEQYF.

The V and J genes are TRBV5-1 and TRBJ2-7; TRBD2 agrees at 14 bases. The CDR3 spans 14 residues. From germline, CDR1 is SGHRS and CDR2 YFSETQ. The J segment lost 4 bases and the V segment lost 7 bases, leaving 4 bases of the junction unmatched. CDR3 amino acids: CASGTSGGSYEQYF. The CDR3 DNA reads TGCGCCAGCGGGACTAGCGGGGGTTCATACGAGCAGTACTTC.

The J gene is TRBJ2-3, the V gene TRBV4-1; 10 positions match TRBD2. The germline gives CDR1 MGHRA, CDR2 YSYEKL. CDR3 length: 15 amino acids. Germline trimming cut 1 base from V and 8 bases from J; bases unmatched to any gene: 6. Here the CDR3 reads CASSQVEAGGITQYF. In DNA form, the CDR3 reads TGCGCCAGCAGCCAAGTCGAAGCGGGGGGGATTACGCAGTATTTT.

The V and J genes are TRBV27 and TRBJ1-4; 9 nucleotides match TRBD1. Germline V gives CDR1 MNHEY, CDR2 SMNVEV (reference sequence). V was clipped by 2 bases and J by 2 bases; unmatched bases: 0. The CDR3 has 15 amino acids. Here the CDR3 reads CASSLTGGTNEKLFF. As DNA, the CDR3 is TGTGCCAGCAGTTTAACAGGGGGCACTAATGAAAAACTGTTTTTT.

V usage is TRBV24-1 and J usage is TRBJ1-1, with D tentatively TRBD1 (6 bases). The V gene's germline CDR1 is KGHDR and CDR2 SFDVKD. Trimming stripped 4 bases from V and 0 bases from J, with 20 bases between. The CDR3 spans 18 residues. CDR3 amino acids: CATSDLDRNRGVNTEAFF. DNA of the CDR3: TGTGCCACCAGTGACCTCGACAGGAATCGAGGTGTGAACACTGAAGCTTTCTTT.

The rearrangement joins TRBV7-9 to TRBJ1-3; no firm D call. The V and J ends lost 3 bases and 0 bases respectively, with 6 bases between them. The germline V gene has CDR1 SEHNR and CDR2 FQNEAQ (reference sequence). This CDR3 contains 14 residues. The chain's CDR3 is CASSFAGSGNTIYF. The CDR3 DNA is TGTGCCAGCAGCTTCGCAGGCTCTGGAAACACCATATATTTT.

The CDR3 bases are TGTGCCAGCAGTCTGGACAGGGGGATAGCCAAAAACATTCAGTACTTC. Protein sequence: CASSLDRGIAKNIQYF. The gene calls are TRBV2 and TRBJ2-4; 10 bases are a match to TRBD1. CDR1 and CDR2 (germline): SNHLY, FYNNEI. The CDR3 contains 16 residues. V shed 5 bases, J shed 0 bases, and the junction held 4 bases outside the gene matches.